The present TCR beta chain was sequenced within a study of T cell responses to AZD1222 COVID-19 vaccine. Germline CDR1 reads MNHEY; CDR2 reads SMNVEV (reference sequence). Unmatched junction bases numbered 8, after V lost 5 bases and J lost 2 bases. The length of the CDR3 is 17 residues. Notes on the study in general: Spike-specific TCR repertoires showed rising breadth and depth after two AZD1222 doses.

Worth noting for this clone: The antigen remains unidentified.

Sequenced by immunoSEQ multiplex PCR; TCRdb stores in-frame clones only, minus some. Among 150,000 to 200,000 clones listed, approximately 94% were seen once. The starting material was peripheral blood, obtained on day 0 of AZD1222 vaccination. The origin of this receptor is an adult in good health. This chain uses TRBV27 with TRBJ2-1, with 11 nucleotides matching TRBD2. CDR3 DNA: TGTGCCAGCAGTACCCTAGCGGGAGGCGCTACCTACAATGAGCAGTTCTTC. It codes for CASSTLAGGATYNEQFF.